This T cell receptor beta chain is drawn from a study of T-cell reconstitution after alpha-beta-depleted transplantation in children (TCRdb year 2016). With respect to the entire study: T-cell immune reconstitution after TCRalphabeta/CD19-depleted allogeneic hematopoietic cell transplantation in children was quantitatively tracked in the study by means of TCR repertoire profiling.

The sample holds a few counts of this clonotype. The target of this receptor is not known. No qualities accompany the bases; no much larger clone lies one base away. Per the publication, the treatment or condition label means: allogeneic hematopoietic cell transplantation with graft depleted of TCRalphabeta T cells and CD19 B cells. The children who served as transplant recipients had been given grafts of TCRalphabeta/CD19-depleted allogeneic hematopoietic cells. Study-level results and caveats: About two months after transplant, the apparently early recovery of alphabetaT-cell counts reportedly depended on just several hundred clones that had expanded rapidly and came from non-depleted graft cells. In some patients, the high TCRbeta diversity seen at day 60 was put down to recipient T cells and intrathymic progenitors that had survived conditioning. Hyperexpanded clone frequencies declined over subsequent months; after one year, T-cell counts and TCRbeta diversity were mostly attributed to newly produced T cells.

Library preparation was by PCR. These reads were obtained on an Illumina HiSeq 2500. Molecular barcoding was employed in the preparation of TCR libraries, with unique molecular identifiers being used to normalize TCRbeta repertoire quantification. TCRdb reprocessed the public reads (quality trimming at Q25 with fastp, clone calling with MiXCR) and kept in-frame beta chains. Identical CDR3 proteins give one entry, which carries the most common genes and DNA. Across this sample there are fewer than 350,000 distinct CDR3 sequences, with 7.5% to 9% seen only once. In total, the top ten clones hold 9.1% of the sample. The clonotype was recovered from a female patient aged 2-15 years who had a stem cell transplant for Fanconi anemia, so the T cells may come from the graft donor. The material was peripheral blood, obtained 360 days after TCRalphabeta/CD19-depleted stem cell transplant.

This receptor has the CDR3 CASIPITEGTDTQYF. The bases read TGTGCCAGCATCCCAATCACTGAGGGCACAGATACGCAGTATTTT. The V and J segments used are TRBV2 and TRBJ2-3; too little of a D gene remains to name it. Trimming at the junction amounts to 7 bases on V and 1 base on J, and the germline ends lie 15 bases apart. The CDR3, from cysteine to phenylalanine, totals 15 residues. The read is trimmed to its CDR3 DNA, 45 bases read in frame from base 1. The germline V gene gives CDR1 as SNHLY and CDR2 as FYNNEI.